The 14 T cell receptor beta chains below come from one sample, sequenced in a study of T cell responses to AZD1222 COVID-19 vaccine. Profiled with immunoSEQ multiplex PCR; TCRdb holds only in-frame clones, not every one. The repertoire includes about 150,000 clones, approximately 90% of them detected once, and approximately 1.8% sits in the top ten. The sequenced sample was peripheral blood, obtained on day 0 of AZD1222 vaccination. The receptors here all came from an adult in good health.

J is TRBJ1-5 and V is TRBV25-1; D gene unclear. CDR1 and CDR2 from the germline V gene are MGHDK and SYGVNS. V was trimmed by 4 bases and J by 9 bases, leaving 13 bases between them. CDR3 length: 13 amino acids. The CDR3 DNA reads as TGTGCCAGCAGTGGGGATTCTTTCAGGCCCCAGCATTTT. Translating it yields CASSGDSFRPQHF.

This chain connects TRBV7-6 to TRBJ1-5, with TRBD1 matching 10 bases. Germline V CDR1 and CDR2: SGHVS, FNYEAQ. Trimming cost V 5 bases and J 0 bases; bases outside gene matches: 4. CDR3 length equals 16 residues. CDR3 in amino acids: CASSLGQGISNQPQHF. CDR3 in DNA: TGTGCCAGCAGCCTGGGACAGGGGATTAGCAATCAGCCCCAGCATTTT.

The rearrangement links TRBV12-5 to TRBJ1-1, with 10 nucleotides matching TRBD1. The CDR3 runs 12 residues. Trimming at V came to 7 bases and at J to 10 bases, leaving 6 bases not matched to a gene. Germline CDR1 LGHNT, CDR2 FRNRAP. CDR3 coding DNA: TGTGCTAGTGATGACAGGGGGCGAGGAGCTTTCTTT. Amino acids: CASDDRGRGAFF.

The chain recombines TRBV6-5 with TRBJ1-2; the D is unclear. V was cut by 2 bases and J by 0 bases, with 13 bases left in between. Germline lookup yields CDR1 MNHEY and CDR2 SVGAGI. The CDR3 sequence is 16 residues long. The CDR3 here is CASSYNPAPPNYGYTF. For the CDR3, the DNA is TGTGCCAGCAGTTACAATCCAGCACCCCCTAACTATGGCTACACCTTC.

V usage is TRBV29-1 and J usage is TRBJ2-2; 10 nucleotides line up with TRBD2. The germline gives CDR1 SQVTM, CDR2 ANQGSEA. V shed 6 bases and J 5 bases; nucleotides not matched to a gene: 9. The CDR3 has 15 amino acids. Here the CDR3 reads CSVGAGGIHTGELFF. The CDR3, as DNA: TGCAGCGTCGGAGCGGGAGGGATACATACCGGGGAGCTGTTTTTT.

The chain has TRBV28 and TRBJ1-5; 9 bases line up with TRBD1. The junction had 8 bases not matched to a gene; V was cut back by 2 bases and J by 6 bases. The CDR3 runs 16 residues. Per germline, CDR1 MDHEN and CDR2 SYDVKM. The CDR3 region is CASSLRPDRGVQPQHF. CDR3 bases: TGTGCCAGCAGTTTACGGCCGGACAGGGGAGTTCAGCCCCAGCATTTT.

The rearrangement uses TRBV28 and TRBJ2-7, with 10 bases identical to TRBD2. Germline CDR1 is MDHEN and CDR2 is SYDVKM. The J segment lost 7 bases and the V segment lost 3 bases, leaving 9 bases of the junction unmatched. The CDR3 contains 15 residues. CDR3 sequence: CASSLPGLAEKEQYF. The CDR3 DNA reads TGTGCCAGCAGTTTGCCAGGACTAGCGGAAAAGGAGCAGTACTTC.

The gene calls are TRBV28 and TRBJ2-7; D uncertain. Germline V gives CDR1 MDHEN, CDR2 SYDVKM. This CDR3 comprises 13 residues. Trimming pared 7 bases from V and 2 bases from J, leaving 12 bases between. The CDR3 DNA follows: TGTGCCAGCATCCAGCTTGGGGCCTACGAGCAGTACTTC. Protein sequence: CASIQLGAYEQYF.

This chain uses TRBV10-3 with TRBJ2-5; D might be TRBD1 (5 bases). This CDR3 region has 17 residues. Trimming pared 6 bases from V and 4 bases from J, leaving 24 bases between. Germline V gives CDR1 ENHRY, CDR2 SYGVKD. The CDR3 coding sequence is TGTGCCATCAGCCCGTCCAGGGTAGTTGGGTCACGAGAGACCCAGTACTTC. Encoded protein: CAISPSRVVGSRETQYF.

The V and J genes are TRBV24-1 and TRBJ2-1; D may be TRBD1 or TRBD2 (5 bases each). The germline V gene encodes CDR1 KGHDR and CDR2 SFDVKD. The CDR3 is 18 residues long. With 2 bases removed from V and 5 bases from J, the gap between germline ends came to 21 bases. The CDR3 sequence is CATSDSPPPGPRNNEQFF. The DNA of the CDR3 is TGTGCCACCAGTGATTCACCGCCTCCGGGACCGCGGAACAATGAGCAGTTCTTC.

This clone has only one observation. The V call is TRBV28, the J call TRBJ2-2; either TRBD1 or TRBD2 may fit D (5 bases each). The CDR3 is 12 residues long. Trimming cost V 8 bases and J 5 bases, with 9 bases left between them. Germline-derived CDR1 and CDR2 are MDHEN and SYDVKM. Here the CDR3 reads CASLGVTGELFF. The CDR3 nucleotides are TGTGCCAGCTTGGGGGTAACCGGGGAGCTGTTTTTT. The full variable domain, rest sourced from reference TRBV28 and TRBJ2-2, is DVKVTQSSRYLVKRTGEKVFLECVQDMDHENMFWYRQDPGLGLRLIYFSYDVKMKEKGDIPEGYSVSREKKERFSLILESASTNQTSMYLCASLGVTGELFFGEGSRLTVL.

V is TRBV6-2 or TRBV6-3 and J is TRBJ1-5; no firm D call. In germline, CDR1 is MNHEY, CDR2 SVGEGT. Between the trimmed V and J ends, which lost 4 bases and 7 bases, there was a span of 11 bases. The CDR3 is made up of 13 amino acids. The DNA of the CDR3 is TGTGCCAGCAGTTGGTTAGAGGAACAGCCCCAGCATTTT. Amino acid sequence: CASSWLEEQPQHF.

The chain recombines TRBV4-3 with TRBJ2-7; 9 nucleotides align to TRBD2. Looked up from germline, CDR1 is LGHNA and CDR2 is YSLEER. The CDR3 length is 15 residues. V trimming: 3 bases; J trimming: 0 bases; junction bases outside the gene matches: 3. The CDR3: CASSHNSGSSYEQYF. As DNA, the CDR3 is TGCGCCAGCAGCCACAATAGCGGGAGCTCCTACGAGCAGTACTTC.

The chain links TRBV10-3 to TRBJ2-7; D may be TRBD1 or TRBD2 (5 bases each). Germline CDR1 is ENHRY and CDR2 is SYGVKD. The CDR3 is 14 residues long. V was pared by 0 bases and J by 2 bases, with 8 bases between. In DNA form, the CDR3 reads TGTGCCATCAGTGAGTCGGGGGAAACCTACGAGCAGTACTTC. Encoded protein: CAISESGETYEQYF.